The present T cell receptor beta chain was sequenced within a study of cytomegalovirus exposure and HLA in healthy donors (TCRdb year 2017). Background for the entire study: According to a later analysis, the 120 or so validation repertoires were produced on the same platform as the approximately 610 repertoires of the first cohort. The aim of the study was to test whether cataloging public T cell receptors could identify signatures of past pathogen exposure. In addition to the first cohort of hundreds of subjects, a separate validation cohort of 130 or so different subjects was used. To predict cytomegalovirus infection status, the study combined high-throughput TCR immunosequencing, statistical association of individual TCRs with disease status, and machine learning.

Library prep was done by the immunoSEQ multiplex PCR assay. The authors' analysis ran thus. A statistical classification framework was built to diagnose cytomegalovirus status from the catalog of TCR beta chain sequences. The table was pulled from immuneACCESS by TCRdb, which kept in-frame rearrangements only. Such tables lose some clones; where checked, under half of the loss comes from unresolved V genes, and the rest has no known cause. V, J and clone size are those of that table, while D and trimming were read from the DNA. This sample comprises some 170,000 clones, approximately 86% of them detected only once. The ten largest make up less than 3.5% of the sample. On this clone itself: Its binding antigen is unknown. Base qualities were left out, and no much larger clone turns up one base away.

Study-wide findings and limitations: In both the original and validation cohorts, the classifier was reported to diagnose cytomegalovirus status with high specificity and sensitivity. In vitro tests confirmed that a few of the cytomegalovirus-associated TCR beta chains recognize cytomegalovirus antigens. The study listed 150 to 200 TCR beta chains as associated with cytomegalovirus. The validation cohort had no HLA typing available for a later analysis, so co-occurrence within that cohort was assessed over all 120 repertoires. The authors suggested that the approach could potentially be extended to other disease states and immunological phenotypes. In a later analysis, TCRs clustered in the first cohort were found to also tend to co-occur in the approximately 120 validation repertoires, with about 93% of cluster scores above 0. Across donors, most TCR sequences were observed very rarely, whereas some public TCRs were present in many individuals.

Separate from the approximately 690-subject first cohort, the validation cohort of around 130 subjects was the group to which the donors belonged. Sequencing was carried out using PBMCs. The sequence was collected from a man aged 18 to 29 in good health and CMV-seropositive.

CDR3 reads: CASSHRGYTGELFF. The DNA reads TGTGCCAGCAGCCACAGGGGGTACACCGGGGAGCTGTTTTTT. The sequence joins TRBV5-6 to TRBJ2-2; TRBD1 fits 8 bases in the junction. V has 4 bases trimmed and J has 3 bases trimmed; junction bases matching no gene number 2. CDR1 and CDR2 are drawn from the germline V gene: SGHDT, YYEEEE. Taken from cysteine to phenylalanine, the CDR3 has 14 residues. The CDR3 DNA has 42 bases and is translated from base 1. With the portions outside the CDR3 filled from the reference TRBV5-6 and TRBJ2-2 genes, the complete variable region becomes DAGVTQSPTHLIKTRGQQVTLRCSPKSGHDTVSWYQQALGQGPQFIFQYYEEEERQRGNFPDRFSGHQFPNYSSELNVNALLLGDSALYLCASSHRGYTGELFFGEGSRLTVL.